Listed here are 27 T cell receptor beta chains from one sample, sequenced in a study of CD8 T cells in Susac syndrome. Reverse transcription of about 0.5 to 1 ug RNA was carried out with random hexamers. In TCRdb, the immunoSEQ multiplex PCR reads were re-called with MiXCR into one record per CDR3 protein. The data hold 75,000 to 80,000 distinct CDR3 sequences, with approximately 94% observed a single time. The sequenced sample consisted of CD8+ T cells from PBMCs. These receptors came from a human donor with Susac syndrome.

The chain couples TRBV9 to TRBJ1-1; D is ambiguous. V dropped 3 bases and J dropped 0 bases, with 18 bases sitting between them. From germline, CDR1 is SGDLS and CDR2 YYNGEE. This CDR3 spans 17 amino acids. CDR3 loop: CASSAPNRGNMNTEAFF. Written as DNA, the CDR3 is TGTGCCAGCAGCGCCCCAAATCGGGGTAACATGAACACTGAAGCTTTCTTT.

This clonotype was seen just once. The J gene is TRBJ1-1, the V gene TRBV28, with unresolved D. CDR3 length: 15 amino acids. Germline CDR1 is MDHEN and CDR2 is SYDVKM. V dropped 2 bases and J dropped 4 bases, with 14 bases sitting between them. The CDR3 protein is CASSLRRVESTEAFF. The CDR3 DNA follows: TGTGCCAGCAGTTTAAGAAGGGTAGAAAGCACTGAAGCTTTCTTT.

The chain employs TRBV30 and TRBJ1-1; the D is unclear. The CDR3 is made up of 13 amino acids. Germline-derived CDR1 and CDR2 are GTSNPN and SVGIG (reference sequence). V was pared by 0 bases and J by 4 bases, with 9 bases between. The CDR3 nucleotides are TGTGCCTGGAGTGTGGGTTCGAGCACTGAAGCTTTCTTT. As protein: CAWSVGSSTEAFF.

This sequence joins TRBV7-9 and TRBJ2-7; D is perhaps TRBD1 (6 bases). This CDR3 spans 15 amino acids. V was pared by 3 bases and J by 1 base, with 13 bases between. Per germline, CDR1 SEHNR and CDR2 FQNEAQ (reference sequence). The CDR3 protein is CASSLTDRPSYEQYF. The CDR3 DNA follows: TGTGCCAGCAGCTTGACGGACAGACCTTCCTACGAGCAGTACTTC.

The gene calls are TRBV20-1 and TRBJ2-3; D may be TRBD2 (6 bases). This CDR3 spans 15 amino acids. Trimming left V 1 base short and J 2 bases short, with 13 bases between. CDR1 is DFQATT, CDR2 SNEGSKA, per germline (reference sequence). For the CDR3, the DNA is TGCAGTGCTAGAGTAATGGGGGGACTCACAGATACGCAGTATTTT. Amino acids: CSARVMGGLTDTQYF.

The chain links TRBV19 to TRBJ2-7; D is unresolved. Trimming shortened V by 0 bases and J by 2 bases, and 5 bases separated the two germline ends. The V gene's germline CDR1 is LNHDA and CDR2 SQIVND (reference sequence). The CDR3 runs to 13 residues. CDR3 in DNA: TGTGCCAGTAGTATAGATCGAGCCTACGAGCAGTACTTC. Translation gives CASSIDRAYEQYF.

The chain links TRBV9 to TRBJ1-1, with D maybe TRBD1 (5 bases). Germline CDR1 SGDLS, CDR2 YYNGEE. The CDR3 length is 13 residues. V was cut by 3 bases and J by 11 bases, with 17 bases left in between. CDR3 residues: CASSATHRDVAFF. For the CDR3, the DNA is TGTGCCAGCAGCGCCACGCATAGGGACGTTGCTTTCTTT.

V is TRBV6-2 or TRBV6-3 and J is TRBJ2-1; no clear D. Germline V CDR1 and CDR2: MNHEY, SVGEGT. The CDR3 runs 12 residues. V lost 4 bases and J 10 bases, leaving 11 bases between the germline ends. The CDR3 is CASSLVPREQFF. DNA of the CDR3: TGTGCCAGCAGTTTAGTCCCACGGGAGCAGTTCTTC.

The chain has TRBV6-4 and TRBJ2-1; D unresolved. Germline CDR1 MRHNA, CDR2 SNTAGT. V shed 2 bases and J shed 0 bases, with 2 bases lying between them. This CDR3 has 13 residues. CDR3 nucleotides: TGTGCCAGCAGTGACAGCTCCTACAATGAGCAGTTCTTC. It is translated as CASSDSSYNEQFF.

The chain employs TRBV14 and TRBJ2-2, with D possibly TRBD1 on 6 matching bases. Germline V gene sequence: CDR1 SGHDN, CDR2 FVKESK. Trimming took 5 bases from V and 7 from J, leaving 17 bases between them. The length of the CDR3 is 15 residues. The CDR3 sequence: CASSGGVVLGGELFF. CDR3 bases: TGTGCCAGCAGCGGGGGCGTTGTATTAGGCGGGGAGCTGTTTTTT. The entire variable domain, with the rest obtained from reference TRBV14 and TRBJ2-2, is as follows: EAGVTQFPSHSVIEKGQTVTLRCDPISGHDNLYWYRRVMGKEIKFLLHFVKESKQDESGMPNNRFLAERTGGTYSTLKVQPAELEDSGVYFCASSGGVVLGGELFFGEGSRLTVL.

This clonotype was seen once. The chain employs TRBV13 and TRBJ2-5; tentative D call: TRBD2 (5 bases). The germline V gene encodes CDR1 PRHDT and CDR2 FYEKMQ (reference sequence). Trimming took 0 bases from V and 3 from J, leaving 5 bases between them. CDR3 length equals 13 residues. In DNA form, the CDR3 reads TGTGCCAGCAGCTTAGGGAGGGAAGAGACCCAGTACTTC. Its translation: CASSLGREETQYF.

This sequence joins TRBV2 and TRBJ2-5, with D possibly TRBD1 on 5 matching bases. Germline V gene lookup returns CDR1 SNHLY and CDR2 FYNNEI. The CDR3 covers 16 residues. The V gene lost 0 bases and the J gene lost 3 bases, with 14 bases spanning the gap. The CDR3 DNA follows: TGTGCCAGCAGTGAAGCGCTTCGCAGGGTCGAAGAGACCCAGTACTTC. This translates into CASSEALRRVEETQYF.

This chain joins TRBV27 and TRBJ2-7, with a possible D match to TRBD1 (6 bases). The CDR3 spans 13 residues. Germline lookup yields CDR1 MNHEY and CDR2 SMNVEV (reference sequence). V lost 4 bases to trimming and J lost 2 bases, with 9 bases between them. This chain's CDR3 is CASSWTATYEQYF. CDR3 DNA: TGTGCCAGCAGTTGGACAGCTACCTACGAGCAGTACTTC.

This chain connects TRBV4-3 to TRBJ2-3; possibly TRBD2 for D (5 bases). The CDR3 sequence is 15 residues long. Germline lookup yields CDR1 LGHNA and CDR2 YSLEER. The V end lost 0 bases, the J end lost 5 bases, and 12 bases lay between the germline ends. The CDR3 protein is CASSQDDQEGDTQYF. The CDR3 DNA follows: TGCGCCAGCAGCCAAGATGACCAAGAGGGAGATACGCAGTATTTT.

The chain couples TRBV7-9 to TRBJ2-3; D is undetermined. The CDR3 is 13 amino acids. Germline assignment: CDR1 SEHNR and CDR2 FQNEAQ (reference sequence). Trimming left V 5 bases short and J 0 bases short, with 6 bases between. This chain's CDR3 is CASSPPSTDTQYF. For the CDR3, the DNA is TGTGCCAGCAGCCCCCCTAGCACAGATACGCAGTATTTT.

This chain uses TRBV6-5 with TRBJ2-2; maybe TRBD1 (5 bases). Germline assignment: CDR1 MNHEY and CDR2 SVGAGI. Trimming took off 2 bases at V and 4 bases at J, with 11 bases between the two ends. The CDR3 spans 15 residues. CDR3 sequence: CASSYEVTATGELFF. The CDR3 DNA reads as TGTGCCAGCAGTTACGAGGTGACAGCCACCGGGGAGCTGTTTTTT.

This clonotype appeared a single time. The chain recombines TRBV13 with TRBJ2-7; D call uncertain. Germline CDR1 and CDR2: PRHDT and FYEKMQ (reference sequence). V was pared by 1 base and J by 1 base, with 14 bases between. The CDR3 has 16 residues. The CDR3 is CASSLAIGRSSYEQYF. Here the CDR3 DNA reads TGTGCCAGCAGCTTAGCCATAGGAAGAAGTTCCTACGAGCAGTACTTC.

The V and J genes are TRBV29-1 and TRBJ2-2; no clear D gene. Germline V gives CDR1 SQVTM, CDR2 ANQGSEA. This CDR3 is built from 15 residues. V shed 4 bases and J shed 4 bases, with 16 bases lying between them. The CDR3 DNA sequence: TGCAGCGTTGTTTTGACACGGCGTGGCACCGGGGAGCTGTTTTTT. Translating gives CSVVLTRRGTGELFF.

The chain recombines TRBV7-9 with TRBJ2-7; D uncertain. The CDR3 is made up of 16 amino acids. Per the germline V gene, CDR1 is SEHNR and CDR2 is FQNEAQ (reference sequence). Trimming removed 5 bases from V and 1 base from J, with 18 bases in between. The CDR3 region is CASSPRRGERSYEQYF. Written as DNA, the CDR3 is TGTGCCAGCAGCCCCCGACGAGGAGAAAGATCCTACGAGCAGTACTTC.

V is TRBV14 and J is TRBJ1-6, with D perhaps TRBD1 (5 bases). The V end was cut by 4 bases, the J end by 10 bases, with 11 bases between. Germline loops: CDR1 SGHDN, CDR2 FVKESK. This CDR3 has 13 residues. CDR3 nucleotides: TGTGCCAGCAGCCGGGGACGAGGGTCACCCCTCCACTTT. Encoded protein: CASSRGRGSPLHF. Full variable domain (outside the CDR3, taken from reference TRBV14 and TRBJ1-6): EAGVTQFPSHSVIEKGQTVTLRCDPISGHDNLYWYRRVMGKEIKFLLHFVKESKQDESGMPNNRFLAERTGGTYSTLKVQPAELEDSGVYFCASSRGRGSPLHFGNGTRLTVT.

The chain is built from TRBV7-9 and TRBJ1-1, with D possibly matching TRBD1 (6 bases). Trimming left V 6 bases short and J 6 bases short, with 20 bases between. This CDR3 comprises 15 residues. Germline CDR1 reads SEHNR; CDR2 reads FQNEAQ (reference sequence). DNA of the CDR3: TGTGCCAGCAGTTCCCGAGGGGGTTCGAGGCCTGAAGCTTTCTTT. Its protein is CASSSRGGSRPEAFF. Supplemented by reference TRBV7-9 and TRBJ1-1, the full variable domain reads DTGVSQNPRHKITKRGQNVTFRCDPISEHNRLYWYRQTLGQGPEFLTYFQNEAQLEKSRLLSDRFSAERPKGSFSTLEIQRTEQGDSAMYLCASSSRGGSRPEAFFGQGTRLTVV.

J is TRBJ2-1 and V is TRBV20-1; 7 nucleotides match TRBD2. CDR1 and CDR2 from the germline V gene are DFQATT and SNEGSKA (reference sequence). V lost 5 bases and J lost 4; bases outside the gene matches: 8. CDR3 size: 14 residues. CDR3 region: CSAPPRGVYNEQFF. The CDR3 coding sequence is TGCAGTGCTCCCCCCCGGGGGGTATACAATGAGCAGTTCTTC.

This sequence joins TRBV7-9 and TRBJ1-2, with a tentative D call TRBD1 (6 bases). This CDR3 is 13 amino acids long. Looked up from germline, CDR1 is SEHNR and CDR2 is FQNEAQ (reference sequence). V was trimmed by 6 bases and J by 4 bases, leaving 12 bases between them. The CDR3 sequence is CASRPGTPYGYTF. The CDR3, as DNA: TGTGCCAGCAGGCCCGGGACACCCTATGGCTACACCTTC.

The chain has TRBV3-1 and TRBJ2-7; D is undetermined. V shed 4 bases and J shed 2 bases, with 12 bases lying between them. Germline CDR1 LGHDT, CDR2 YNNKEL (reference sequence). The CDR3 sequence is 14 residues long. The CDR3 region is CASSLNPGAYEQYF. CDR3 DNA: TGTGCCAGCAGCCTCAACCCTGGGGCCTACGAGCAGTACTTC.

V usage is TRBV6-5 and J usage is TRBJ2-5; D gene unclear. Per germline, CDR1 MNHEY and CDR2 SVGAGI. Trimming pared 2 bases from V and 5 bases from J, leaving 3 bases between. The CDR3 contains 11 residues. The CDR3 loop is CASSYGETQYF. The CDR3 DNA reads as TGTGCCAGCAGTTACGGCGAGACCCAGTACTTC.

This clonotype was found once. The rearrangement joins TRBV9 to TRBJ2-2; no clear D. The CDR3 has 15 amino acids. The germline V gene encodes CDR1 SGDLS and CDR2 YYNGEE. V shed 0 bases and J shed 5 bases, with 11 bases lying between them. The CDR3 sequence: CASSVVSRLTGELFF. Written as DNA, the CDR3 is TGTGCCAGCAGCGTAGTCAGTCGACTTACCGGGGAGCTGTTTTTT.

This chain connects TRBV5-6 to TRBJ2-7; D may be TRBD2 (6 bases). The CDR3 has 12 amino acids. CDR1 is SGHDT and CDR2 is YYEEEE in the germline V gene. V lost 3 bases and J 7 bases, leaving 11 bases between the germline ends. In DNA, the CDR3 is TGTGCCAGCAGCTCGGGACTTCAAGAGCAGTACTTC. It is translated as CASSSGLQEQYF.